The rows below give T cell receptor beta chains drawn from one sample of a study of Graves' ophthalmopathy and Graves' hyperthyroidism. One entry per CDR3 protein results from TCRdb running MiXCR on the multiplex PCR reads. The sample includes some 750,000 distinct CDR3 sequences, roughly two fifths of them seen just once. Material: peripheral blood. These receptor sequences come from an adult man with Graves' ophthalmopathy. Both conserved end residues are part of each CDR3. A D gene is named only where the DNA matches it firmly. Part of the rows lack a size; the others show once, few, many or a class for expanded clones.

J,length,D,V,size,CDR3,DNA
TRBJ1-1,15,NA,TRBV12-3/TRBV12-4,many,CASSPRGQLNTEAFF,TGTGCCAGCAGCCCGAGAGGACAGCTGAACACTGAAGCTTTCTTT
TRBJ1-1,13,NA,TRBV4-2,many,CASSRFTNTEAFF,TGTGCCAGCAGCCGCTTCACCAACACTGAAGCTTTCTTT
TRBJ1-1,13,NA,TRBV29-1,NA,CSVEDLVGTEAFF,TGCAGCGTTGAAGATCTTGTGGGCACTGAAGCTTTCTTT
TRBJ2-5,13,TRBD1,TRBV11-2,many,CASSSTGVETQYF,TGTGCCAGCAGCAGCACAGGGGTAGAGACCCAGTACTTC
TRBJ2-2,13,NA,TRBV29-1,NA,CSVMQRVAGELFF,TGCAGCGTAATGCAACGTGTCGCCGGGGAGCTGTTTTTT
TRBJ1-2,16,NA,TRBV25-1,NA,CASSDSAGEGSYGYTF,TGTGCCAGCAGTGATAGTGCCGGGGAGGGCTCCTATGGCTACACCTTC
TRBJ1-1,14,NA,TRBV11-2,many,CASSSLGQNTEAFF,TGTGCCAGCAGCTCGCTGGGACAGAACACTGAAGCTTTCTTT
TRBJ2-7,13,TRBD1,TRBV2,NA,CASSYGTAYEQYF,TGTGCCAGCAGTTACGGGACAGCGTACGAGCAGTACTTC
TRBJ2-2,14,TRBD1,TRBV9,few,CASSPRGLAGELFF,TGTGCCAGCAGCCCCAGGGGGCTGGCCGGGGAGCTGTTTTTT
TRBJ1-2,16,NA,TRBV25-1,NA,CASHGRGQAYNYGYTF,TGTGCCAGCCACGGAAGGGGCCAAGCTTATAACTATGGCTACACCTTC
TRBJ1-4,16,NA,TRBV7-9,NA,CASSGGRGATNEKLFF,TGTGCCAGCAGCGGGGGCAGGGGTGCAACTAATGAAAAACTGTTTTTT
TRBJ1-2,16,NA,TRBV7-2,few,CASSLDPGASYYGYTF,TGTGCCAGCAGCTTAGATCCCGGTGCCAGCTACTATGGCTACACCTTC
TRBJ2-7,15,NA,TRBV6-6,few,CASTGDRTFTYEQYF,TGTGCCAGCACGGGAGACAGGACCTTTACCTACGAGCAGTACTTC
TRBJ2-5,15,TRBD1,TRBV10-3,few,CATSWGTGGQETQYF,TGTGCCACTTCCTGGGGGACAGGGGGCCAAGAGACCCAGTACTTC
TRBJ2-7,11,TRBD1,TRBV20-1,few,CSAGTVYEQYF,TGCAGTGCCGGGACAGTCTACGAGCAGTACTTC
TRBJ2-5,13,TRBD2,TRBV20-1,NA,CSAARGGAGTQYF,TGCAGTGCTGCTCGGGGGGGAGCAGGGACCCAGTACTTC
TRBJ1-2,14,NA,TRBV9,NA,CASSLEVGPYGYTF,TGTGCCAGCAGCCTGGAGGTGGGGCCTTATGGCTACACCTTC
TRBJ1-3,13,NA,TRBV9,many,CASSRIPGNTIYF,TGTGCCAGCAGCCGCATTCCTGGAAACACCATATATTTT
TRBJ2-3,13,NA,TRBV6-2/TRBV6-3,few,CASRKLGTDTQYF,TGTGCCAGCAGAAAACTGGGCACAGATACGCAGTATTTT
TRBJ1-1,12,NA,TRBV7-9,many,CASSLEGSEAFF,TGTGCCAGCAGCTTAGAGGGCTCTGAAGCTTTCTTT
TRBJ1-4,12,NA,TRBV5-1,many,CASSSSGEKLFF,TGCGCCAGCAGTTCTTCAGGGGAAAAACTGTTTTTT
TRBJ1-4,16,TRBD1,TRBV7-9,once,CASSSPGQRTNEKLFF,TGTGCCAGCAGCTCGCCGGGACAGAGAACGAATGAAAAACTGTTTTTT
TRBJ1-1,13,TRBD1,TRBV2,many,CASSAQGATEAFF,TGTGCCAGCAGCGCACAGGGGGCCACTGAAGCTTTCTTT
TRBJ2-7,15,NA,TRBV2,NA,CASSEGRNSGAEQYF,TGTGCCAGCAGTGAAGGTAGGAACAGCGGCGCCGAGCAGTACTTC
TRBJ1-6,16,NA,TRBV2,NA,CASSDSFSAYNSPLHF,TGTGCCAGCAGCGATTCGTTCAGTGCCTATAATTCACCCCTCCATTTT
TRBJ2-5,14,NA,TRBV10-3,once,CASSRPSRGETQYF,TGTGCCAGCAGTCGCCCTTCGAGGGGAGAGACCCAGTACTTC
TRBJ1-1,13,NA,TRBV30,once,CAWRATVGTEAFF,TGTGCCTGGAGGGCGACGGTGGGCACTGAAGCTTTCTTT
TRBJ2-7,13,NA,TRBV29-1,once,CSVPGPHSYEQYF,TGCAGCGTGCCGGGACCGCACTCCTACGAGCAGTACTTC
TRBJ1-6,16,TRBD1,TRBV2,NA,CASSHKGQGPNSPLHF,TGTGCCAGCTCACACAAAGGACAGGGACCAAATTCACCCCTCCACTTT
TRBJ1-2,17,TRBD1,TRBV10-3,NA,CASSPLLDRGRGYGYTF,TGTGCCAGCAGCCCCCTCCTGGACAGGGGGCGCGGCTATGGCTACACCTTC
TRBJ1-6,15,NA,TRBV5-1,NA,CASSFDPRGNSPLHF,TGCGCCAGCAGCTTTGACCCCCGGGGGAATTCACCCCTCCACTTT
TRBJ2-7,12,NA,TRBV2,NA,CASMRRAYEQYF,TGTGCCAGCATGAGGAGGGCCTACGAGCAGTACTTC
TRBJ2-5,13,TRBD2,TRBV10-3,NA,CASSGTSGGSEYF,TGTGCCAGCAGTGGGACTAGCGGGGGGTCGGAGTACTTC
TRBJ1-2,13,NA,TRBV7-9,many,CASSSRQIYGYTF,TGTGCCAGCAGCTCAAGACAAATTTATGGCTACACCTTC
TRBJ2-2,15,NA,TRBV7-9,NA,CASSLEQGSTGELFF,TGTGCCAGCAGCTTGGAGCAGGGTTCCACCGGGGAGCTGTTTTTT
TRBJ2-3,17,NA,TRBV25-1,NA,CASSALDRRGRTDTQYF,TGTGCCAGCAGTGCCCTAGACAGGAGAGGGCGAACAGATACGCAGTATTTT
TRBJ1-4,17,NA,TRBV10-2,NA,CASSYEGMPGTNEKLFF,TGTGCCAGCAGTTACGAGGGGATGCCAGGAACTAATGAAAAACTGTTTTTT
TRBJ2-7,14,NA,TRBV20-1,NA,CSARDSGGRDEQYF,TGCAGTGCTAGAGATTCAGGAGGGAGAGACGAGCAGTACTTC
TRBJ2-5,16,TRBD2,TRBV9,few,CASSGAGGGILETQYF,TGTGCCAGCAGCGGCGCGGGCGGGGGGATTTTGGAGACCCAGTACTTC
TRBJ1-2,14,TRBD1,TRBV29-1,NA,CSSLAGTGGLGYTF,TGCAGCAGTCTCGCCGGGACAGGGGGCCTGGGCTACACCTTC
TRBJ1-1,11,NA,TRBV20-1,NA,CSARRQVEAFF,TGCAGTGCTCGAAGACAGGTTGAAGCTTTCTTT
TRBJ2-2,14,NA,TRBV25-1,NA,CASSEGPLAGELFF,TGTGCCAGCAGTGAAGGGCCCTTAGCCGGGGAGCTGTTTTTT
TRBJ2-2,15,NA,TRBV20-1,NA,CSAGSGTGGTGELFF,TGCAGTGCTGGTAGCGGAACCGGGGGCACCGGGGAGCTGTTTTTT
TRBJ1-1,13,NA,TRBV7-8,many,CASSPKLNTEAFF,TGTGCCAGCAGCCCTAAGTTGAACACTGAAGCTTTCTTT
TRBJ2-5,11,TRBD1,TRBV29-1,many,CSFYRGETQYF,TGCAGCTTTTACAGGGGTGAGACCCAGTACTTC
TRBJ1-2,14,TRBD1,TRBV5-1,many,CASSWGQGTYGYTF,TGCGCCAGCAGCTGGGGACAGGGAACATATGGCTACACCTTC
TRBJ2-5,17,NA,TRBV25-1,NA,CASSPAGAGSTVKTQYF,TGTGCCAGCAGCCCCGCTGGGGCAGGGAGTACAGTAAAGACCCAGTACTTC
TRBJ1-2,14,NA,TRBV15,few,CATSRVGGEFGNTF,TGTGCCACCAGCAGAGTAGGAGGGGAATTCGGGAACACCTTC